The 13 T cell receptor beta chains below all came from one sample that was sequenced in a study of blood T cells in healthy people across ages. Next came a second PCR, run for about 6 to 12 cycles, which used a sample-barcoded 5' primer along with a J-beta primer mix. TCRdb processed the 5' RACE reads anew with MiXCR; each CDR3 protein has one entry. The table has 780,000 or so distinct CDR3 sequences, approximately 25% seen once; the top ten hold more than 3%. This same sample was also taken into another study, of T cells of mothers and their children.

Sequencing was performed on blood. These receptors were collected from a boy younger than 18 in good health.

The chain is built from TRBV20-1 and TRBJ2-1; D is undetermined. The J call may be in error: the DNA end matches TRBJ2-7 better. Germline CDR1 and CDR2: DFQATT and SNEGSKA (reference sequence). There are 12 residues in the CDR3. The CDR3 loop reads CSARAREWEQYF. In DNA form, the CDR3 reads TGCAGTGCTAGGGCTAGAGAGTGGGAGCAGTACTTC.

The table lists this clonotype with a few counts. V is TRBV20-1 and J is TRBJ1-4, with TRBD1 matching over 7 bases. This CDR3 region has 16 residues. V trimming: 3 bases; J trimming: 2 bases; junction bases outside the gene matches: 9. Looked up from germline, CDR1 is DFQATT and CDR2 is SNEGSKA (reference sequence). The CDR3 DNA reads as TGCAGTGCTAGCAGGGACTCAGGGGGGACTAATGAAAAACTGTTTTTT. Residues: CSASRDSGGTNEKLFF.

This clonotype was seen just once. The V gene is TRBV5-5, the J gene TRBJ2-5, with a tentative D call TRBD1 (6 bases). The J call is in doubt because the DNA end fits TRBJ2-1 better. Germline CDR1 and CDR2: SGHKS and YYEKEE (reference sequence). CDR3 length equals 18 residues. The CDR3 DNA reads TGTGCCAGCAGCTTCGGGGTGAACAGGGCCTTGACCCTTTATGAGCAGTTCTTC. The encoded protein is CASSFGVNRALTLYEQFF.

This clonotype was seen a few times. The rearrangement joins TRBV30 to TRBJ1-4; 10 bases fit TRBD1. The germline V gene encodes CDR1 GTSNPN and CDR2 SVGIG (reference sequence). The CDR3 sequence is 13 residues long. V shed 5 bases and J 3 bases; nucleotides not matched to a gene: 0. CDR3 amino acids: CAWGTGANEKLFF. The CDR3 nucleotides read TGTGCCTGGGGGACAGGGGCTAATGAAAAACTGTTTTTT. Full variable domain (remainder filled in from reference TRBV30 and TRBJ1-4): SQTIHQWPATLVQPVGSPLSLECTVEGTSNPNLYWYRQAAGRGLQLLFYSVGIGQISSEVPQNLSASRPQDRQFILSSKKLLLSDSGFYLCAWGTGANEKLFFGSGTQLSVL.

This clonotype turned up a few times. J is TRBJ1-4 and V is TRBV29-1; the D gene is possibly TRBD1 (6 bases). Germline lookup yields CDR1 SQVTM and CDR2 ANQGSEA. There are 12 residues in the CDR3. Trimming removed 4 bases from V and 7 bases from J, with 10 bases in between. CDR3 sequence: CSVAGASEKLFF. The CDR3 region has the DNA TGCAGCGTTGCAGGGGCTAGTGAAAAACTGTTTTTT. The full variable domain, in which reference TRBV29-1 and TRBJ1-4 provide the parts outside the CDR3, is SAVISQKPSRDICQRGTSLTIQCQVDSQVTMMFWYRQQPGQSLTLIATANQGSEATYESGFVIDKFPISRPNLTFSTLTVSNMSPEDSSIYLCSVAGASEKLFFGSGTQLSVL.

This chain connects TRBV29-1 to TRBJ2-7; D is possibly TRBD2 (5 bases). Germline CDR1 and CDR2: SQVTM and ANQGSEA. V was trimmed by 5 bases and J by 6 bases, leaving 14 bases between them. CDR3 length equals 12 residues. The CDR3 loop is CSVQRESGEQYF. CDR3 bases: TGCAGCGTTCAAAGGGAGTCGGGCGAGCAGTACTTC.

The chain employs TRBV6-6 and TRBJ2-1; possibly TRBD1 or TRBD2 for D (5 bases each). Germline V gene data show CDR1 as MNHNY and CDR2 as SVGAGI (reference sequence). This CDR3 contains 13 residues. V lost 2 bases to trimming and J lost 8 bases, with 10 bases between them. The CDR3 DNA reads TGTGCCAGCAGTTACGCTGGGGGAGATGAGCAGTTCTTC. This encodes CASSYAGGDEQFF.

This clonotype appeared a few times. The CDR3 protein is CASSAGQGSWGETQYF. For the CDR3, the DNA is TGTGCCAGCAGTGCGGGACAGGGGTCTTGGGGGGAGACCCAGTACTTC. This rearrangement joins TRBV12-3 or TRBV12-4 to TRBJ2-5, with 10 bases matching TRBD1. The V and J ends lost 5 bases and 5 bases, in that order; junction bases with no gene match: 11. The CDR3 covers 16 residues.

In its sample, this clonotype was seen a few times. The chain uses TRBV29-1 and TRBJ2-7; possible D gene TRBD1, 6 bases. V was shortened by 0 bases and J by 3 bases, with 15 bases between the two germline ends. The CDR3 length is 15 residues. Looked up from germline, CDR1 is SQVTM and CDR2 is ANQGSEA. The CDR3, as DNA: TGCAGCGTTGAAGAACCAAGGGGGAACATCTACGAGCAGTACTTC. As protein: CSVEEPRGNIYEQYF.

This clonotype was detected a few times. This chain uses TRBV7-9 with TRBJ2-7, with 7 bases fitting TRBD1. CDR3 length: 16 amino acids. The V gene's germline CDR1 is SEHNR and CDR2 FQNEAQ (reference sequence). J lost 2 bases, V lost 4 bases, and 11 bases had no gene match. The DNA for the CDR3 is TGTGCCAGCAGCTCACCCCGGGACAGCGCAACCTACGAGCAGTACTTC. This encodes CASSSPRDSATYEQYF.

This clonotype was observed at least ten times. This chain uses TRBV28 with TRBJ1-1, with 7 bases fitting TRBD1. The CDR3 sequence is 14 residues long. The germline gives CDR1 MDHEN, CDR2 SYDVKM. Losses at the gene ends were 5 bases for V and 1 base for J; bases not matched to a gene: 4. The CDR3 DNA reads as TGTGCCAGCAGTCCCCGACAGGGGAACACTGAAGCTTTCTTT. Its protein product is CASSPRQGNTEAFF.

The rearrangement joins TRBV25-1 to TRBJ2-3; TRBD2 matches at 7 bases. The J segment lost 5 bases and the V segment lost 0 bases, leaving 5 bases of the junction unmatched. This CDR3 region has 15 residues. CDR1 is MGHDK, CDR2 SYGVNS, per germline. CDR3 region: CASSEYEGGEDTQYF. The CDR3 nucleotides are TGTGCCAGCAGTGAATATGAGGGAGGGGAAGATACGCAGTATTTT.

The V gene is TRBV27, the J gene TRBJ2-6; possible D gene TRBD2, 7 bases. V was shortened by 5 bases and J by 0 bases, with 11 bases between the two germline ends. CDR1 MNHEY and CDR2 SMNVEV come from the germline V gene (reference sequence). The CDR3 extends over 16 amino acids. For the CDR3, the DNA is TGTGCCAGCAGTCGGGGGGCCCTCTCTGGGGCCAACGTCCTGACTTTC. It translates to CASSRGALSGANVLTF.